This T cell receptor (beta chain) was captured by sequencing in a study of blood T cell repertoires in COVID-19. The overall study: COVID-19 samples from acute and convalescent phases originated in the United States, Italy and Spain. Sample material is recorded as cDNA or gDNA derived from T cells, B-cell-depleted T cells, or PBMCs.

In the original processing: Estimates of nucleated cell counts were drawn from the amplification of reference gene primers. Clones were sequenced by immunoSEQ multiplex PCR, and TCRdb holds only the in-frame ones, with some missing. V and J calls and clone size are copied from that table; D and trimming were computed from the DNA. The data hold about 140,000 clones, with 70% to 90% observed a single time. Assignments of participants to cohorts depended upon their own reported clinical history. CDR3 length: 15 residues. Germline V gene data show CDR1 as LNHDA and CDR2 as SQIVND (reference sequence). J gave up 5 bases and V 2 bases, and 5 bases lay outside the gene matches.

The source is a woman in her 50s with acute COVID-19. The chain uses TRBV19 and TRBJ1-5, with 8 bases aligning to TRBD1. The sequenced sample was PBMCs or T cells enriched from blood (not recorded which). CDR3 in DNA: TGTGCCAGTAGTATATCTGCAGGGGGCTATCAGCCCCAGCATTTT. It translates to CASSISAGGYQPQHF. The full variable domain, its missing parts supplied by reference TRBV19 and TRBJ1-5, is DGGITQSPKYLFRKEGQNVTLSCEQNLNHDAMYWYRQDPGQGLRLIYYSQIVNDFQKGDIAEGYSVSREKKESFPLTVTSAQKNPTAFYLCASSISAGGYQPQHFGDGTRLSIL.